This TCR beta chain was recovered during a study of blood T cell repertoires in COVID-19. How the authors handled the data: Amplification of reference gene primers provided the estimated nucleated cell counts. Measured with immunoSEQ multiplex PCR; TCRdb has only the in-frame clones, and not every one. D and trimming were read from the DNA, whereas the V and J calls and clone size are those reported in that table. The sample shows 400,000 to 550,000 clones, roughly 87% of them seen only once. In regard to this clone: A junction end diverges from the germline sequence, so it may reflect a read error.

CDR3 length equals 14 residues. Per germline, CDR1 SSHAT and CDR2 FNYEAQ (reference sequence). Participant-given clinical history determined each cohort assignment. The chain has TRBV7-7 and TRBJ2-5; the D gene is possibly TRBD2 (6 bases). The sequencing sample was made of PBMCs or T cells enriched from blood (not recorded which). This receptor was obtained from a woman aged 18-35 years with acute COVID-19. CDR3 sequence (DNA): TGTGCTAGCAGCCCGTTTTCGGGGAGGGAGACCCAGTACTTC. Translated: CASSPFSGRETQYF.